The entry that follows covers one T cell receptor beta chain sequence. Its cognate antigen is unknown. The data were taken from a study of cytomegalovirus exposure and HLA in healthy donors. Sequenced by immunoSEQ multiplex PCR; TCRdb stores in-frame clones only, minus some. The repertoire includes around 190,000 clones, around 88% of them detected once, and approximately 1.5% sits in the top ten. V was clipped by 4 bases and J by 4 bases, with 10 bases between them. CDR1 and CDR2 (germline): SGHAT, FQNNGV. The CDR3 loop spans 13 amino acids. Study conclusions and caveats: Among TCR sequences, most were rare, though some public TCRs appeared in many donors. Reportedly, diagnosis of cytomegalovirus status by the classifier showed high specificity and sensitivity. The TCR clusters that emerged in the first cohort tended, a later analysis found, to co-occur in the approximately 130 validation repertoires. In vitro data verified a few CMV-associated chains as specific for CMV antigens.

V usage is TRBV11-2 and J usage is TRBJ1-1, with D maybe TRBD1 (6 bases). Sequencing used PBMCs. The sequence was collected from a woman aged 18-35 years in good health and CMV-seronegative. In DNA, the CDR3 is TGTGCCAGCAGCTCACAGGGTGGCACTGAAGCTTTCTTT. Translation gives CASSSQGGTEAFF.